Listed below are T cell receptor beta chains from one sample, sequenced in a study of T cells in Graves' hyperthyroidism and ophthalmopathy. TCRdb passed the multiplex PCR reads through MiXCR, listing each CDR3 protein once. Seen here are over 700,000 distinct CDR3 sequences, 35% observed once, and the top ten hold 30% to 40%. Sequencing input: blood. Receptors originate from a middle-aged woman with Graves' hyperthyroidism. The CDR3 runs from the conserved cysteine through the conserved F or W. D genes are given only for firm matches. Clone size is not always given. Where it is, it says once, few, many or a class for expanded clones.

clone_size	v_call	d_call	cdr3_length	j_call	cdr3_nt	cdr3_aa
few	TRBV6-5	-	15	TRBJ2-7	TGTGCCAGCAGTTACTCCACAGTCGCGGTACAGGAGCAGTACTTC	CASSYSTVAVQEQYF
-	TRBV7-2	TRBD2	15	TRBJ2-1	TGTGCCAGCAGCTCGACTAGCGGGGGTGTCTGGGAGCAGTTCTTC	CASSSTSGGVWEQFF
-	TRBV10-3	TRBD1	15	TRBJ1-2	TGTGCCATCAGTGCCCAGGGGGCGAACGACTATGGCTACACCTTC	CAISAQGANDYGYTF
few	TRBV20-1	-	13	TRBJ1-2	TGCAGTGCGGAAGAGGCGGCGGACTATGGCTACACCTTC	CSAEEAADYGYTF
few	TRBV10-2	-	16	TRBJ1-1	TGTGCCAGCAGTTACTCGCCGGGCCCCGGCGCCACTGAAGCTTTCTTT	CASSYSPGPGATEAFF
-	TRBV28	TRBD1	12	TRBJ1-5	TGTGCCAGCGCAGGGGGCGATCAGCCCCAGCATTTT	CASAGGDQPQHF
-	TRBV4-3	TRBD1	14	TRBJ1-2	TGCGCCAGCAGCCATGCCGACAGGGGACATGGCTACACCTTC	CASSHADRGHGYTF
-	TRBV20-1	-	14	TRBJ1-4	TGCAGTGCTAAAAGGACGTCAAATAATGAAAAACTGTTTTTT	CSAKRTSNNEKLFF
-	TRBV29-1	-	13	TRBJ1-3	TGCAGTGCTTCAGCTTCCTCTGGAAACACCATATATTTT	CSASASSGNTIYF
few	TRBV12-5	-	14	TRBJ2-7	TGTGCTAGTGGTTTGGTGTGGGGACTTACCGAGCAGTACTTC	CASGLVWGLTEQYF
many	TRBV4-1	-	13	TRBJ1-1	TGTGCCAGCAGCCAATTGGGAGATACTGAAGCTTTCTTT	CASSQLGDTEAFF
many	TRBV5-1	-	12	TRBJ2-7	TGCGCCAGCAGCCCTACAGGTCCCGAGCAGTACTTC	CASSPTGPEQYF
-	TRBV12-3/TRBV12-4	-	16	TRBJ2-2	TGTGCCAGCACCCGAGGGATCGGGAGAAACACCGGGGAGCTGTTTTTT	CASTRGIGRNTGELFF
few	TRBV12-3/TRBV12-4	-	12	TRBJ2-3	TGTGCCAGCAGGGGAACCACAGATACGCAGTATTTT	CASRGTTDTQYF
few	TRBV12-3/TRBV12-4	-	15	TRBJ1-4	TGTGCCAGCAGTTGGGGGTTTGCAACTAATGAAAAACTGTTTTTT	CASSWGFATNEKLFF
-	TRBV27	-	14	TRBJ1-1	TGTGCCAGCTCACCAGAATATGGGAACACTGAAGCTTTCTTT	CASSPEYGNTEAFF
-	TRBV20-1	-	13	TRBJ1-2	TGCAGTGCTAGTTTGTCCGGGGACTATGGCTACACCTTC	CSASLSGDYGYTF
once	TRBV10-3	-	12	TRBJ1-4	TGTGCCATCCGGGACGGAAGTGAAAAACTGTTTTTT	CAIRDGSEKLFF
few	TRBV4-3	TRBD1	14	TRBJ1-2	TGCGCCAGCAGCCAACCGGGGAGACAGGGAGGCTACACCTTC	CASSQPGRQGGYTF
many	TRBV7-8	TRBD1	15	TRBJ1-5	TGTGCCAGCAGCTCAAGACGACAGGGGGATCAGCCCCAGCATTTT	CASSSRRQGDQPQHF
-	TRBV4-3	TRBD1	15	TRBJ2-7	TGCGCCAGCAGCCGGCAGGGACAGGGATATTACGAGCAGTACTTC	CASSRQGQGYYEQYF
many	TRBV10-3	-	13	TRBJ1-1	TGTGCCATCAGGGGGGCGGGGGACACTGAAGCTTTCTTT	CAIRGAGDTEAFF
-	TRBV10-3	TRBD1	12	TRBJ2-7	TGTGCCATCAGCACCGGGACAGCAAAGCAGTACTTC	CAISTGTAKQYF
-	TRBV12-3/TRBV12-4	-	16	TRBJ1-5	TGTGCCAGCAGATGGGACAAGGGGCGACCCGATCAGCCCCAGCATTTT	CASRWDKGRPDQPQHF
once	TRBV20-1	-	15	TRBJ1-5	TGCAGTGCTAGTAAAATCTCGGGGACGAGTCAGCCCCAGCATTTT	CSASKISGTSQPQHF
many	TRBV12-3/TRBV12-4	TRBD1	13	TRBJ1-2	TGTGCCAGCAGTTTTGGGCAGGGGGCTGGCTACACCTTC	CASSFGQGAGYTF
few	TRBV4-3	-	15	TRBJ2-5	TGCGCCAGCAGCCAAGATACTAGCCCCAGAGAGACCCAGTACTTC	CASSQDTSPRETQYF
-	TRBV7-2	TRBD2	18	TRBJ2-6	TGTGCCAGCGACGTAGGAGGACTAGCGGCGCCTGGGGCCAACGTCCTGACTTTC	CASDVGGLAAPGANVLTF
-	TRBV7-6	-	12	TRBJ1-2	TGTGCCAGCCGGAGGGCCGGCTATGGCTACACCTTC	CASRRAGYGYTF
many	TRBV7-2	TRBD1	15	TRBJ1-1	TGTGCCAGCAGCTCTGGGGACAGATTGAACACTGAAGCTTTCTTT	CASSSGDRLNTEAFF
few	TRBV7-2	-	14	TRBJ2-2	TGTGCCAGCAGCGCTCGTAGGGTCTCCGGGGAGCTGTTTTTT	CASSARRVSGELFF
many	TRBV20-1	-	14	TRBJ1-3	TGCAGTGCTAGATCCCAGGGAGGTCGAAACACCATATATTTT	CSARSQGGRNTIYF
once	TRBV12-3/TRBV12-4	-	13	TRBJ1-4	TGTGCCAGCAGGCCGGCCGGGGTTGAAAAACTGTTTTTT	CASRPAGVEKLFF
many	TRBV7-2	TRBD2	16	TRBJ2-2	TGTGCCAGCAGCTTAGCGGGGACTAGCGAAACCGGGGAGCTGTTTTTT	CASSLAGTSETGELFF
many	TRBV2	-	18	TRBJ2-5	TGTGCCAGCAGTGAAGCGCGAAGTGGGGGTTGGGCACAAGAGACCCAGTACTTC	CASSEARSGGWAQETQYF
-	TRBV15	TRBD1	13	TRBJ2-7	TGTGCCACCAGCAGGGGGACAGTCTACGAGCAGTACTTC	CATSRGTVYEQYF
-	TRBV19	TRBD2	17	TRBJ2-5	TGTGCCAGTAGTAGTCTAGCGGGGGACACACCACGGGAGACCCAGTACTTC	CASSSLAGDTPRETQYF
few	TRBV7-8	-	13	TRBJ2-1	TGTGCCAGCAGCTTTGGACTCTACAATGAGCAGTTCTTC	CASSFGLYNEQFF
-	TRBV6-5	-	15	TRBJ2-7	TGTGCCAGCAGTTACGCCCAAGTGGTCGCCTACGAGCAGTACTTC	CASSYAQVVAYEQYF
many	TRBV7-2	-	12	TRBJ2-2	TGTGCCAGCAGCCTGTTATCCGGGGAGCTGTTTTTT	CASSLLSGELFF
-	TRBV7-2	-	13	TRBJ2-3	TGTGCCAGCAGCTACGGACAGCGCGGTACGCAGTATTTT	CASSYGQRGTQYF
many	TRBV5-1	-	14	TRBJ2-5	TGCGCCAGCAGGGCGACAGCCGGTGAAGAGACCCAGTACTTC	CASRATAGEETQYF
few	TRBV6-5	-	15	TRBJ2-7	TGTGCCAGCAGTTACGACGCGGGGGCTTCCTACGAGCAGTACTTC	CASSYDAGASYEQYF
-	TRBV5-8	TRBD1	16	TRBJ1-4	TGTGCCAGCAGCTTGGCCACGGGACAGGGGGGTGAAAAACTGTTTTTT	CASSLATGQGGEKLFF
many	TRBV20-1	TRBD2	12	TRBJ2-5	TGCAGTGCTGCGGGGGGTGGGGAGACCCAGTACTTC	CSAAGGGETQYF
many	TRBV6-2/TRBV6-3	-	12	TRBJ2-5	TGTGCCAGCAGTTACGGAAAAGAGACCCAGTACTTC	CASSYGKETQYF
many	TRBV7-2	-	14	TRBJ1-2	TGTGCCAGCAGGACACCCCCCTTTGGCTATGGCTACACCTTC	CASRTPPFGYGYTF
few	TRBV13	-	13	TRBJ1-1	TGTGCCAGCAACTTTGGGCCGAACACTGAAGCTTTCTTT	CASNFGPNTEAFF
few	TRBV20-1	-	13	TRBJ1-1	TGCAGTGCCCCTCGGCCATCGAACACTGAAGCTTTCTTT	CSAPRPSNTEAFF
-	TRBV14	-	15	TRBJ2-2	TGTGCCACCTCAGCAAGGGGGGCGGACACCGGGGAGCTGTTTTTT	CATSARGADTGELFF
many	TRBV9	-	15	TRBJ2-5	TGTGCCAGCAGCGTAGCAGCAGGGGCCAAAGAGACCCAGTACTTC	CASSVAAGAKETQYF
-	TRBV6-2/TRBV6-3	-	15	TRBJ1-1	TGTGCCAGCAGCAAAACGGCGGACGGGAACACTGAAGCTTTCTTT	CASSKTADGNTEAFF
-	TRBV6-5	-	15	TRBJ1-2	TGTGCCAGCAGTGAAATGGTGGGGGACGGCTATGGCTACACCTTC	CASSEMVGDGYGYTF
many	TRBV19	-	14	TRBJ1-2	TGTGCCAGTAGCCGAGCCTCGGGGCGGAATGGCTACACCTTC	CASSRASGRNGYTF
many	TRBV2	-	13	TRBJ2-7	TGTGCCAGCATCCGACGGATCTTCTACGAGCAGTACTTC	CASIRRIFYEQYF
-	TRBV5-5	TRBD1	15	TRBJ1-6	TGTGCCAGCAGCTTGCTGGCGACAGGGGATTCACCCCTCCACTTT	CASSLLATGDSPLHF
many	TRBV10-3	TRBD1	14	TRBJ2-5	TGTGCCATCAAGCTCACAGGGGACCAAGAGACCCAGTACTTC	CAIKLTGDQETQYF
few	TRBV12-3/TRBV12-4	TRBD1	15	TRBJ2-5	TGTGCCAGCAGCCTACCGGGACAGGGCCGAGAGACCCAGTACTTC	CASSLPGQGRETQYF
-	TRBV4-3	-	14	TRBJ2-7	TGCGCCAGCAGCCAAGATAGAGCAACTCAGGAGCAGTACTTC	CASSQDRATQEQYF